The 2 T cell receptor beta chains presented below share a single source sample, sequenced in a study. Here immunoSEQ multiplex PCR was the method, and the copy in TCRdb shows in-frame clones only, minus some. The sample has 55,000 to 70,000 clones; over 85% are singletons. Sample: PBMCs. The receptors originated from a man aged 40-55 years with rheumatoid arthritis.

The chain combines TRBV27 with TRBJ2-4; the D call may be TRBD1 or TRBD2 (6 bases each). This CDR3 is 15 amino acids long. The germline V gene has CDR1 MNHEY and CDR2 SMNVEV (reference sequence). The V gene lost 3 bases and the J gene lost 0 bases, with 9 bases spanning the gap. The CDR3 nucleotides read TGTGCCAGCAGTTTCGGGGGCCTAGCCAAAAACATTCAGTACTTC. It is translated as CASSFGGLAKNIQYF.

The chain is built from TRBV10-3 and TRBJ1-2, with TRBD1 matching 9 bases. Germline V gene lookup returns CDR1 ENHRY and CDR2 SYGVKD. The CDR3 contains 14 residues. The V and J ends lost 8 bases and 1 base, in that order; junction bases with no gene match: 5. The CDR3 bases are TGTGCCATCTCTACAGGGGGCTTTAACTATGGCTACACCTTC. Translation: CAISTGGFNYGYTF.